This paragraph reports one T cell receptor beta chain. Its antigen is not identified. This entry is derived from a study of post-analysis software for immune sequencing data. Across the whole study: The cohort encompassed relapsing-remitting, secondary progressive and progressive-relapsing multiple sclerosis disease courses.

Unique molecular identifiers featured in each of the TCR beta cDNA libraries. TCRdb re-analysed the PCR reads in MiXCR, keeping a single row per CDR3 protein. The table lists more than 450,000 distinct CDR3 sequences, about a third of them singletons. Findings and caveats of the study: The five TRBV segments detected at higher frequency in patients than in controls included TRBV5-6, TRBV5-1 and TRBV20-1. Strong same-batch co-clustering of samples appeared with F measure clustering.

J was trimmed by 2 bases and V by 5 bases; bases with no gene match: 9. This CDR3 contains 16 residues. From germline, CDR1 is SEHNR and CDR2 FQNEAQ (reference sequence). The material sequenced was blood. This rearrangement joins TRBV7-9 to TRBJ2-4, with 7 bases that match TRBD1. The sequence was obtained from a girl aged 2-17 years with multiple sclerosis. CDR3 nucleotide sequence: TGTGCCAGCAGCCTAGGGGACAGCGCGACCAAAAACATTCAGTACTTC. Its translation is CASSLGDSATKNIQYF.